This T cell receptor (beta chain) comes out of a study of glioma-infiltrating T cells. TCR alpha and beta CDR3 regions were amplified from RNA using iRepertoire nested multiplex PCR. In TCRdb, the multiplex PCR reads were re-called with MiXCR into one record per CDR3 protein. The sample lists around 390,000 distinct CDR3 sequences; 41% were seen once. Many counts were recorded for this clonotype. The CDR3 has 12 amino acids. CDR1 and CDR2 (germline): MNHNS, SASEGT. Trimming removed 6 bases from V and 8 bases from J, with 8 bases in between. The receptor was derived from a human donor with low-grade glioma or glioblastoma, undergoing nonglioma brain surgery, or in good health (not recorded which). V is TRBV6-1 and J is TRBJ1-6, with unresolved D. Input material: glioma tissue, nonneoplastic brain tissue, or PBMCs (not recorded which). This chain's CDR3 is CASRFGDSPLHF. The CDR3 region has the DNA TGTGCCAGCAGATTCGGGGATTCACCCCTCCACTTT.